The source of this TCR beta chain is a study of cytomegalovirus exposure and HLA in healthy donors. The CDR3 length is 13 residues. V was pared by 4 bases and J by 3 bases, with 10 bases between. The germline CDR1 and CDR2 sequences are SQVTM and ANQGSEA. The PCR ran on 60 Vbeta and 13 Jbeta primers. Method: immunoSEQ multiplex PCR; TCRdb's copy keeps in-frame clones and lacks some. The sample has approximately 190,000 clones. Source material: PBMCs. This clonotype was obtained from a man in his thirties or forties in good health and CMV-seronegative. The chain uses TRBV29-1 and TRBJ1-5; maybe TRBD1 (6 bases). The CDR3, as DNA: TGCAGCGTTGTGGGGGCCTACAATCAGCCCCAGCATTTT. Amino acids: CSVVGAYNQPQHF. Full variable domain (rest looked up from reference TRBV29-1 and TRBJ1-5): SAVISQKPSRDICQRGTSLTIQCQVDSQVTMMFWYRQQPGQSLTLIATANQGSEATYESGFVIDKFPISRPNLTFSTLTVSNMSPEDSSIYLCSVVGAYNQPQHFGDGTRLSIL.